This T cell receptor beta chain is drawn from a study of shared clonotypes between healthy human individuals. For this clone: Its antigen remains unidentified.

Data came from immunoSEQ multiplex PCR; TCRdb stores just in-frame clones and leaves some out. The sample includes over 1.5 million clones, 95% to 99% of them seen just once. Study conclusions and caveats: For naive CD4 cells, around 5.1% of clonotypes were shared across a handful of donors. In this cohort, only blood was sampled, and tissue repertoires likely differ.

Germline-derived CDR1 and CDR2 are MDHEN and SYDVKM. V gave up 0 bases and J gave up 7 bases; unmatched junction bases: 7. The CDR3 is 16 amino acids. The chain couples TRBV28 to TRBJ1-4, with TRBD1 matching 8 bases. The clonotype was recovered from a man aged 25-40 years in good health. Sequencing was carried out using naive CD4+ T cells sorted from blood. Subset in this sample: CD45RA+ positively selected. CDR3 region: CASSLWAGQGVEKLFF. The CDR3 DNA is TGTGCCAGCAGTTTATGGGCCGGACAGGGTGTTGAAAAACTGTTTTTT.